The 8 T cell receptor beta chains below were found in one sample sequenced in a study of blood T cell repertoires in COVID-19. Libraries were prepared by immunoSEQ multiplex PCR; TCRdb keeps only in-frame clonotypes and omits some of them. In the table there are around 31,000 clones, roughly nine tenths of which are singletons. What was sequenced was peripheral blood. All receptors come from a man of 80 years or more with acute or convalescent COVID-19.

This CDR3 is CASSQEGAAARENTEAFF. The CDR3 DNA reads TGTGCCAGCAGCCAAGAAGGGGCGGCAGCTAGGGAGAACACTGAAGCTTTCTTT. The chain couples TRBV4-2 to TRBJ1-1; D may be TRBD1 (5 bases). The CDR3 runs 18 residues. V lost 0 bases to trimming and J lost 1 base, with 18 bases between them. Germline CDR1 is LGHNA and CDR2 is YNFKEQ.

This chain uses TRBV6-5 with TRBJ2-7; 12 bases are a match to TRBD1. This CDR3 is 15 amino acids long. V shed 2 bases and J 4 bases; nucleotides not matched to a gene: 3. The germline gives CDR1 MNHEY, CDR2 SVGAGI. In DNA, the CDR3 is TGTGCCAGCAGTTACCGGGGACAGGGGGCTTACGAGCAGTACTTC. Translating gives CASSYRGQGAYEQYF.

CDR3 region: CASSLTGGLAKNIQYF. Here the CDR3 DNA reads TGTGCCAGCAGCTTGACGGGTGGGTTAGCCAAAAACATTCAGTACTTC. This chain connects TRBV7-9 to TRBJ2-4; D not resolved. V was cut by 3 bases and J by 0 bases, with 12 bases left in between. Germline V gene lookup returns CDR1 SEHNR and CDR2 FQNEAQ (reference sequence). This CDR3 is built from 16 residues.

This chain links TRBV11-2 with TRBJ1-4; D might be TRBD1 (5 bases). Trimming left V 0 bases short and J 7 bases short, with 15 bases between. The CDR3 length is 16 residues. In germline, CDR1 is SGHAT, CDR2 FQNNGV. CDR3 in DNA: TGTGCCAGCAGCTTAGATCGGGGGGTTCTGGGTGAAAAACTGTTTTTT. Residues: CASSLDRGVLGEKLFF.

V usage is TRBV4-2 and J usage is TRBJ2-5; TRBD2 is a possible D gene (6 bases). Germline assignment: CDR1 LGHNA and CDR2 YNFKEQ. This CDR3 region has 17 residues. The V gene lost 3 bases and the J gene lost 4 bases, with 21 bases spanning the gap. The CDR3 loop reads CASSQALAPEMLETQYF. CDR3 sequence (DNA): TGTGCCAGCAGCCAGGCCCTAGCGCCCGAGATGCTAGAGACCCAGTACTTC.

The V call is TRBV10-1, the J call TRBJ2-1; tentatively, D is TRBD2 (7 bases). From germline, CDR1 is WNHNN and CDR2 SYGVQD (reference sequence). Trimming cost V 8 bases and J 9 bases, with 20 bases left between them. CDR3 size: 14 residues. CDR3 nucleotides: TGCGCCAGCGCGAGGACTAGGGGGTACGGTGAGCAGTTCTTC. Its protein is CASARTRGYGEQFF.

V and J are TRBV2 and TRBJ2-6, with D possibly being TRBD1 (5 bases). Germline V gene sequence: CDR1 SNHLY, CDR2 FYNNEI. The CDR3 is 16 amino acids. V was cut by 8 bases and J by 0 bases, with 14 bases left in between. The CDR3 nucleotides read TGTGCCAGCGTGGGGCCTTCGAGCTCTGGGGCCAACGTCCTGACTTTC. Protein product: CASVGPSSSGANVLTF. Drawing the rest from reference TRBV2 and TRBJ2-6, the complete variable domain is EPEVTQTPSHQVTQMGQEVILRCVPISNHLYFYWYRQILGQKVEFLVSFYNNEISEKSEIFDDQFSVERPDGSNFTLKIRSTKLEDSAMYFCASVGPSSSGANVLTFGAGSRLTVL.

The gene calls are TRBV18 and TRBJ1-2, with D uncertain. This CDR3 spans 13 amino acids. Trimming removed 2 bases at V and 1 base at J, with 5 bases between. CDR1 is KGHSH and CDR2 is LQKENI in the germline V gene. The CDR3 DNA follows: TGTGCCAGCTCACCAGAGGTTAACTATGGCTACACCTTC. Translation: CASSPEVNYGYTF.